The entry below describes one T cell receptor (beta chain). From germline, CDR1 is LGHDT and CDR2 YNNKEL (reference sequence). The CDR3 runs 14 residues. The J segment lost 4 bases and the V segment lost 6 bases, leaving 3 bases of the junction unmatched. This record comes from a study of blood T cell repertoires in COVID-19. The wider study: Samples came from the United States, Italy and Spain, spanning acute and convalescent COVID-19. The analysed material was cDNA or gDNA that came from T cells, B-cell-depleted T cells, or PBMCs.

A Seattle source enrolled patients during active infection and followed them longitudinally. Original methodology: Amplification with reference gene primers provided the estimates of nucleated cell counts. Clones were sequenced by immunoSEQ multiplex PCR, and TCRdb holds only the in-frame ones, with some missing. The DNA gave D and trimming, while V, J and clone size come from that table. The table records 150,000 to 200,000 clones, roughly four fifths of them present only once. The specimen was peripheral blood. The chain recombines TRBV3-1 (or the pseudogene TRBV3-2) with TRBJ1-4; 9 nucleotides line up with TRBD1. The source of this sequence is a woman aged 70-85 years with COVID-19, enrolled during active disease. CDR3 residues: CASRDRGYNEKLFF. CDR3 in DNA: TGTGCCAGCAGGGACAGGGGCTATAATGAAAAACTGTTTTTT.